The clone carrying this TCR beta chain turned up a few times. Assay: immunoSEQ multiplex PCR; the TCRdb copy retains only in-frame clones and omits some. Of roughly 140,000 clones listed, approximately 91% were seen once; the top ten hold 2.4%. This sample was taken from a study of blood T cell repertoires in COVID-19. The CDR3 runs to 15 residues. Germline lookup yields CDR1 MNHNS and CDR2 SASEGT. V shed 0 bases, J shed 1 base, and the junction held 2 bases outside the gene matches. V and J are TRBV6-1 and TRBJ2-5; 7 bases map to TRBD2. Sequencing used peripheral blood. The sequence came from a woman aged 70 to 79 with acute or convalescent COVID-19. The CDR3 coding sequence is TGTGCCAGCAGTGAAGCGGGGGGGATCCAAGAGACCCAGTACTTC. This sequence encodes CASSEAGGIQETQYF.